The 10 T cell receptor beta chains given below trace back to one sample, sequenced in a study of cytomegalovirus exposure and HLA in healthy donors. With 60 Vbeta and 13 Jbeta primers, the PCR was carried out. Only in-frame clones appear in the TCRdb table, and some are missing; sequencing was by immunoSEQ multiplex PCR. This sample has some 140,000 clones, with over 60% found just once. The sample was PBMCs. Receptor source: a woman aged 40 to 50 in good health and CMV-seronegative.

The chain is built from TRBV7-9 and TRBJ2-4; possibly TRBD2 for D (5 bases). Trimming cost V 5 bases and J 3 bases, with 11 bases left between them. CDR1 SEHNR and CDR2 FQNEAQ come from the germline V gene (reference sequence). The CDR3 is 14 amino acids. CDR3 sequence: CASSPREGKNIQYF. CDR3 in DNA: TGTGCCAGCAGCCCTCGGGAAGGCAAAAACATTCAGTACTTC.

This clone has just a few counts. The rearrangement links TRBV6-1 to TRBJ2-7; TRBD2 might be the D (6 bases). Between the trimmed V and J ends, which lost 4 bases and 0 bases, there was a span of 13 bases. The CDR3 loop spans 15 amino acids. Germline lookup yields CDR1 MNHNS and CDR2 SASEGT. CDR3 sequence reads: CASSVGDGSSYEQYF. The CDR3 region has the DNA TGTGCCAGCAGTGTTGGGGACGGGAGCTCCTACGAGCAGTACTTC.

The CDR3 region is CASSQDPTPGGDYGYTF. CDR3 nucleotides: TGTGCCAGCAGCCAAGATCCCACCCCCGGGGGGGACTATGGCTACACCTTC. This rearrangement joins TRBV4-2 to TRBJ1-2, with D possibly being TRBD1 (5 bases). From germline, CDR1 is LGHNA and CDR2 YNFKEQ. Trimming shortened V by 0 bases and J by 3 bases, and 17 bases separated the two germline ends. The CDR3 runs to 17 residues.

V usage is TRBV7-9 and J usage is TRBJ2-3, with D perhaps matching TRBD1 (5 bases). CDR1 and CDR2 from the germline V gene are SEHNR and FQNEAQ (reference sequence). This CDR3 is built from 13 residues. Trimming left V 8 bases short and J 6 bases short, with 15 bases between. The CDR3 protein is CASADPGLDTQYF. For the CDR3, the DNA is TGTGCCAGCGCGGACCCAGGGCTCGATACGCAGTATTTT.

The V and J genes are TRBV28 and TRBJ1-5; possible D gene TRBD1, 5 bases. Trimming took 8 bases from V and 4 from J, leaving 9 bases between them. This CDR3 contains 12 residues. Germline V gives CDR1 MDHEN, CDR2 SYDVKM. The CDR3 DNA is TGTGCCAGCTGCTCAGGGAATCAGCCCCAGCATTTT. It encodes CASCSGNQPQHF. The full variable domain, completed using reference TRBV28 and TRBJ1-5, is DVKVTQSSRYLVKRTGEKVFLECVQDMDHENMFWYRQDPGLGLRLIYFSYDVKMKEKGDIPEGYSVSREKKERFSLILESASTNQTSMYLCASCSGNQPQHFGDGTRLSIL.

The V gene is TRBV10-2, the J gene TRBJ1-5, with D perhaps matching TRBD1 (5 bases). This CDR3 is 13 amino acids long. The V gene lost 10 bases and the J gene lost 6 bases, with 16 bases spanning the gap. Germline V gives CDR1 WSHSY, CDR2 SAAADI. This CDR3 is CATGGQAGQPQHF. CDR3 sequence (DNA): TGCGCCACCGGGGGTCAGGCGGGTCAGCCCCAGCATTTT.

The genes are TRBV5-1 and TRBJ1-2; tentatively, D is TRBD1 (5 bases). V was cut by 4 bases and J by 0 bases, with 13 bases left in between. Germline assignment: CDR1 SGHRS and CDR2 YFSETQ. There are 15 residues in the CDR3. DNA of the CDR3: TGCGCCAGCAGCCGCCGGGGGGGGACTAACTATGGCTACACCTTC. Amino acids: CASSRRGGTNYGYTF.

This chain connects TRBV29-1 to TRBJ2-7; 9 nucleotides line up with TRBD2. The CDR3 sequence is 12 residues long. Per the germline V gene, CDR1 is SQVTM and CDR2 is ANQGSEA. V was pared by 7 bases and J by 4 bases, with 5 bases of the junction left unmatched. In DNA form, the CDR3 reads TGCAGCGCCCGTAGCGGGGGTTACGAGCAGTACTTC. It encodes CSARSGGYEQYF.

This clone was seen once. The CDR3 reads CATGISTDTQYF. CDR3 DNA: TGTGCCACGGGAATTAGCACAGATACGCAGTATTTT. This chain joins TRBV6-5 and TRBJ2-3; tentative D call: TRBD2 (5 bases). V was shortened by 10 bases and J by 0 bases, with 8 bases between the two germline ends. Germline CDR1 and CDR2: MNHEY and SVGAGI. The CDR3 sequence is 12 residues long.

The CDR3 nucleotides read TGTGCCAGTAAAGGGTTGGGTAGCGGTGCTGGTAATGAGCAGTTCTTC. This sequence encodes CASKGLGSGAGNEQFF. This chain uses TRBV19 with TRBJ2-1; possible D gene TRBD2, 6 bases. Trimming cost V 7 bases and J 7 bases, with 23 bases left between them. The CDR3 spans 16 residues. Germline V lookup: CDR1 LNHDA, CDR2 SQIVND (reference sequence).